This T cell receptor (beta chain) was documented in a study of T cell repertoires in cytomegalovirus infection. Study-level information: Based on public TCR beta signatures, there were indications of CMV infection and of a matching HLA type. Study conclusions and caveats: It was HLA-C-restricted CMV-specific TCR beta clonotypes that dominated the response ex vivo. CMV carriers with the relevant HLA were identified by cumulative public TCR beta family frequency.

Trimming stripped 1 base from V and 7 bases from J, with 7 bases between. Germline CDR1 is SGHVS and CDR2 is FQNEAQ. The CDR3 is made up of 13 amino acids. This clonotype was detected ten times or more. Antigen: not known. TCRdb redid the calling of the reads with MiXCR, one entry per CDR3 protein. The table records 150,000 to 200,000 distinct CDR3 sequences, roughly 9% of them present only once. The material sequenced was PBMCs. The sequence was collected from a human donor in good health (CMV status not recorded). Some clones in this sample may be carry-over from other donors' samples. The chain employs TRBV7-8 and TRBJ2-2; D gene unclear. In nucleotides, the CDR3 is TGTGCCAGCAGCTTAGTAGTCGGCGGGGAGCTGTTTTTT. Its protein product is CASSLVVGGELFF.